In this sample, the clone carrying this T cell receptor (beta chain) turned up a few times. Its antigen is not identified. The data were produced by immunoSEQ multiplex PCR, yet TCRdb's version contains in-frame clones alone and is incomplete. The repertoire holds 20,000 to 25,000 clones, 76% seen once, with 8.5% to 10% in the top ten. The CDR3 is 16 residues long. CDR1 is SGHTA, CDR2 FQGTGA, per germline. V dropped 2 bases and J dropped 6; count of bases not matched to a gene: 11. The sample belongs to a study of OX40 agonist ivuxolimab in advanced cancers. Study information: Patients undergoing dose escalation presented with hepatocellular carcinoma, melanoma, renal cell or head and neck cancer. A male proportion of more than 75% was recorded, with mean age roughly 60 years and range about 20 to 85. Study results and caveats: Among T cells, CD8+ cells averaged more expanded clones than CD4+ cells.

The source material was CD4+ or CD8+ T cells sorted from blood, sampled in a trial of the OX40 agonist ivuxolimab. The chain combines TRBV7-3 with TRBJ1-2, with 8 positions matching TRBD1. The clonotype originates from an adult with an advanced solid tumor such as melanoma, head and neck, liver or kidney cancer. CDR3 protein: CASSLGGQAFPHGYTF. CDR3 sequence (DNA): TGTGCCAGCAGCTTAGGGGGACAGGCCTTCCCTCATGGCTACACCTTC.